What follows are 32 T cell receptor beta chains derived from one specimen sequenced in a study of blood T cell repertoires in COVID-19. Only in-frame clones appear in the TCRdb table, and some are missing; sequencing was by immunoSEQ multiplex PCR. There are over 90,000 clones in the sample; approximately 90% occur only once, and around 3.1% lies in the top ten. Input material: peripheral blood. The receptors were sampled from a man over 45 in a cohort sampled during active COVID-19.

The chain combines TRBV5-1 with TRBJ2-7; 7 bases align to TRBD1. The CDR3 has 14 residues. The V and J ends lost 0 bases and 4 bases, in that order; junction bases with no gene match: 4. CDR1 is SGHRS and CDR2 is YFSETQ in the germline V gene. CDR3 sequence reads: CASSLEGGKYEQYF. The CDR3 bases are TGCGCCAGCAGCTTGGAAGGGGGCAAGTACGAGCAGTACTTC. Complete variable domain (other parts from reference TRBV5-1 and TRBJ2-7): KAGVTQTPRYLIKTRGQQVTLSCSPISGHRSVSWYQQTPGQGLQFLFEYFSETQRNKGNFPGRFSGRQFSNSRSEMNVSTLELGDSALYLCASSLEGGKYEQYFGPGTRLTVT.

The chain combines TRBV6-6 with TRBJ1-1; D possibly corresponds to TRBD1 (5 bases). Deletions cut 4 bases from V and 3 bases from J, with 9 bases between. Per the germline V gene, CDR1 is MNHNY and CDR2 is SVGAGI (reference sequence). The CDR3 extends over 13 amino acids. CDR3 nucleotide sequence: TGTGCCAGCAGTTCCCCAGGGTACACTGAAGCTTTCTTT. It translates to CASSSPGYTEAFF.

The chain recombines TRBV13 with TRBJ1-6; 8 nucleotides align to TRBD1. Germline trimming cut 0 bases from V and 9 bases from J; bases unmatched to any gene: 10. The CDR3 covers 17 residues. Looked up from germline, CDR1 is PRHDT and CDR2 is FYEKMQ (reference sequence). The CDR3 nucleotides are TGTGCCAGCAGCTTAGGTGGCAGGGGGCGCGGGGGTTCACCCCTCCACTTT. Translated: CASSLGGRGRGGSPLHF.

The chain links TRBV7-9 to TRBJ1-2; D uncertain. The V gene's germline CDR1 is SEHNR and CDR2 FQNEAQ (reference sequence). This CDR3 is built from 18 residues. The germline V and J ends were trimmed by 0 bases and 1 base, with 18 bases remaining between them. The chain's CDR3 is CASSLASDVFRLNYGYTF. For the CDR3, the DNA is TGTGCCAGCAGCTTAGCGTCCGACGTCTTCAGACTTAACTATGGCTACACCTTC.

V gene TRBV5-8 combines with J gene TRBJ1-5; tentative D call: TRBD1 (5 bases). CDR3 length equals 15 residues. CDR1 and CDR2 (germline): SGHTS, YDEGEE. V was trimmed by 1 base and J by 3 bases, leaving 11 bases between them. This CDR3 reads CASSLMGGFNQPQHF. As DNA, the CDR3 is TGTGCCAGCAGCTTGATGGGGGGATTCAATCAGCCCCAGCATTTT.

The chain joins TRBV5-1 to TRBJ1-3; tentatively, D is TRBD1 (5 bases). V lost 0 bases to trimming and J lost 0 bases, with 10 bases between them. The CDR3 spans 16 residues. CDR1 and CDR2 (germline): SGHRS, YFSETQ. The CDR3 nucleotides read TGCGCCAGCAGCTTGGTTCCGGGGGGCTCTGGAAACACCATATATTTT. Translated, it gives CASSLVPGGSGNTIYF.

The gene calls are TRBV5-1 and TRBJ2-3, with 8 bases matching TRBD2. Per germline, CDR1 SGHRS and CDR2 YFSETQ. This CDR3 has 15 amino acids. The ends lost 4 bases at V and 2 bases at J; junction bases unmatched: 6. The CDR3 DNA follows: TGCGCCAGCAGCCCGGGGGGGTTGACCACAGATACGCAGTATTTT. Its translation is CASSPGGLTTDTQYF.

V and J are TRBV25-1 and TRBJ2-3, with a tentative D call TRBD2 (6 bases). This CDR3 comprises 15 residues. The V end lost 6 bases, the J end lost 3 bases, and 16 bases lay between the germline ends. Per germline, CDR1 MGHDK and CDR2 SYGVNS. In DNA form, the CDR3 reads TGTGCCAGCAGCTCGGCGGGGATGGGTACAGATACGCAGTATTTT. Translating it yields CASSSAGMGTDTQYF.

The rearrangement joins TRBV5-6 to TRBJ1-2; 8 bases match TRBD1. Losses at the gene ends were 1 base for V and 5 bases for J; bases not matched to a gene: 4. Germline-derived CDR1 and CDR2 are SGHDT and YYEEEE. The length of the CDR3 is 14 residues. CDR3 amino acids: CASSLPGGLYGYTF. The DNA of the CDR3 is TGTGCCAGCAGCTTGCCAGGGGGCTTATATGGCTACACCTTC.

The chain links TRBV6-6 to TRBJ2-1, with 8 positions matching TRBD2. Losses at the gene ends were 6 bases for V and 0 bases for J; bases not matched to a gene: 7. The CDR3 has 16 residues. CDR1 and CDR2 from the germline V gene are MNHNY and SVGAGI (reference sequence). In DNA, the CDR3 is TGTGCCAGCAGCCTGCCGGGGGGGGGCTCCTACAATGAGCAGTTCTTC. It is translated as CASSLPGGGSYNEQFF.

This rearrangement joins TRBV2 to TRBJ1-1; 8 bases agree with TRBD1. Unmatched junction bases numbered 13, after V lost 10 bases and J lost 0 bases. CDR3 length equals 16 residues. CDR1 and CDR2 (germline): SNHLY, FYNNEI. This CDR3 is CATRGPGGDMNTEAFF. Here the CDR3 DNA reads TGTGCCACCCGAGGCCCAGGGGGCGACATGAACACTGAAGCTTTCTTT.

In this sample, this clone turned up once. The rearrangement joins TRBV4-2 to TRBJ2-1, with D perhaps matching TRBD1 (6 bases). The V end lost 4 bases, the J end lost 7 bases, and 11 bases lay between the germline ends. The germline gives CDR1 LGHNA, CDR2 YNFKEQ. The CDR3 has 13 residues. CDR3 DNA: TGTGCCAGCAGCCCCCAGGGGAATAATGAGCAGTTCTTC. It is translated as CASSPQGNNEQFF.

This chain connects TRBV5-1 to TRBJ2-2; D gene uncertain. Trimming cost V 4 bases and J 1 base, with 5 bases left between them. CDR1 and CDR2 (germline): SGHRS, YFSETQ. CDR3 length: 13 residues. The CDR3 is CASSPGNTGELFF. CDR3 nucleotides: TGCGCCAGCAGCCCGGGGAACACCGGGGAGCTGTTTTTT.

V and J are TRBV6-5 and TRBJ2-7, with 10 bases identical to TRBD1. The CDR3 is made up of 14 amino acids. CDR1 is MNHEY, CDR2 SVGAGI, per germline. V was clipped by 7 bases and J by 2 bases; unmatched bases: 5. CDR3 DNA sequence: TGTGCCAGCACCTCCGGGACAGGGGCCTACGAGCAGTACTTC. This codes for CASTSGTGAYEQYF.

The V and J genes are TRBV4-2 and TRBJ2-3; 8 bases match TRBD2. The length of the CDR3 is 17 residues. With V trimmed by 2 bases and J by 6 bases, 13 bases remained unmatched. Germline V gene data show CDR1 as LGHNA and CDR2 as YNFKEQ. The CDR3 DNA sequence: TGTGCCAGCAGCCAATTTCCCGGGGGAGCGGGGGCCGATACGCAGTATTTT. It translates to CASSQFPGGAGADTQYF.

V gene TRBV2 combines with J gene TRBJ2-3, with TRBD2 matching over 7 bases. Trimming at V came to 6 bases and at J to 2 bases, leaving 5 bases not matched to a gene. Germline V gene lookup returns CDR1 SNHLY and CDR2 FYNNEI. The length of the CDR3 is 14 residues. As DNA, the CDR3 is TGTGCCAGCAGCGCTAGCGGCTTCACAGATACGCAGTATTTT. The encoded protein is CASSASGFTDTQYF. Full variable domain (outside the CDR3, taken from reference TRBV2 and TRBJ2-3): EPEVTQTPSHQVTQMGQEVILRCVPISNHLYFYWYRQILGQKVEFLVSFYNNEISEKSEIFDDQFSVERPDGSNFTLKIRSTKLEDSAMYFCASSASGFTDTQYFGPGTRLTVL.

This clone was seen only once. This rearrangement joins TRBV12-3 or TRBV12-4 to TRBJ1-1; tentatively, D is TRBD1 (6 bases). The CDR3 length is 12 residues. V lost 7 bases to trimming and J lost 5 bases, with 11 bases between them. CDR3 in amino acids: CASTFQGTEAFF. CDR3 bases: TGTGCCAGCACCTTCCAGGGGACTGAAGCTTTCTTT.

The chain employs TRBV19 and TRBJ1-1, with a weak D call TRBD1 (6 bases). In germline, CDR1 is LNHDA, CDR2 SQIVND (reference sequence). The V and J ends lost 7 bases and 5 bases respectively, with 8 bases between them. This CDR3 is built from 11 residues. The CDR3: CASNRETEAFF. CDR3 DNA: TGTGCCAGTAACAGGGAAACTGAAGCTTTCTTT.

For the CDR3, the DNA is TGTGCCAGCAGCTATCGAAAGCTTTCCGGGACAGGGAGCCAGTTCTTC. This sequence encodes CASSYRKLSGTGSQFF. V and J are TRBV7-2 and TRBJ2-1; 9 positions match TRBD1. The germline CDR1 and CDR2 sequences are SGHTA and FQGNSA. The CDR3 sequence is 16 residues long. Trimming at V came to 4 bases and at J to 13 bases, leaving 17 bases not matched to a gene.

V gene TRBV16 combines with J gene TRBJ1-2, with 7 bases fitting TRBD1. From germline, CDR1 is KGHSY and CDR2 FQNENV. This CDR3 is built from 13 residues. The V and J ends lost 6 bases and 4 bases, in that order; junction bases with no gene match: 5. The DNA for the CDR3 is TGTGCCAGCAGTCTACAGGGGACCTATGGCTACACCTTC. Protein product: CASSLQGTYGYTF.

The V gene is TRBV6-1, the J gene TRBJ1-2, with D maybe TRBD1 (5 bases). The CDR3 has 15 amino acids. The germline V gene encodes CDR1 MNHNS and CDR2 SASEGT. Between the trimmed V and J ends, which lost 1 base and 4 bases, there was a span of 13 bases. The CDR3 spells CASSEGGVRIYGYTF. As DNA, the CDR3 is TGTGCCAGCAGTGAAGGGGGCGTTCGAATCTATGGCTACACCTTC.

This clone was found a few times. The chain is built from TRBV10-3 and TRBJ1-2, with D tentatively TRBD1 (5 bases). Per germline, CDR1 ENHRY and CDR2 SYGVKD. CDR3 length: 15 residues. Trimming pared 0 bases from V and 0 bases from J, leaving 8 bases between. The CDR3 protein is CAISESTGPNYGYTF. CDR3 bases: TGTGCCATCAGTGAGTCCACAGGACCTAACTATGGCTACACCTTC.

The rearrangement links TRBV27 to TRBJ1-2, with 10 bases aligning to TRBD1. After removal of 0 bases from V and 8 bases from J, the junction contained 9 bases not matched to a gene. This CDR3 comprises 16 residues. The germline V gene encodes CDR1 MNHEY and CDR2 SMNVEV (reference sequence). CDR3 sequence: CASSLSSRQGAKGYTF. CDR3 coding DNA: TGTGCCAGCAGTTTATCGTCCCGACAGGGGGCCAAAGGCTACACCTTC.

The gene calls are TRBV5-4 and TRBJ2-5; 8 bases line up with TRBD2. Germline loops: CDR1 SGHNT, CDR2 YYREEE (reference sequence). The CDR3 runs 15 residues. V shed 3 bases and J 2 bases; nucleotides not matched to a gene: 6. CDR3 protein: CASSSMGLDQETQYF. CDR3 sequence (DNA): TGTGCCAGCAGCTCGATGGGACTAGATCAAGAGACCCAGTACTTC.

The gene calls are TRBV9 and TRBJ2-5, with D possibly matching TRBD2 (5 bases). Trimming left V 2 bases short and J 5 bases short, with 7 bases between. There are 12 residues in the CDR3. Germline assignment: CDR1 SGDLS and CDR2 YYNGEE. Here the CDR3 reads CASSVGGETQYF. For the CDR3, the DNA is TGTGCCAGCAGCGTCGGCGGGGAGACCCAGTACTTC. The full variable domain, in which reference TRBV9 and TRBJ2-5 provide the parts outside the CDR3, is DSGVTQTPKHLITATGQRVTLRCSPRSGDLSVYWYQQSLDQGLQFLIQYYNGEERAKGNILERFSAQQFPDLHSELNLSSLELGDSALYFCASSVGGETQYFGPGTRLLVL.

The genes are TRBV29-1 and TRBJ2-5, with a possible D match to TRBD2 (5 bases). V was clipped by 5 bases and J by 3 bases, with 10 bases between them. The CDR3 contains 12 residues. CDR1 is SQVTM and CDR2 is ANQGSEA in the germline V gene. CDR3 DNA: TGCAGCGTTCGAGACGGGAAAGAGACCCAGTACTTC. This encodes CSVRDGKETQYF.

This clone is a singleton in its sample. The rearrangement joins TRBV4-1 to TRBJ1-2; a possible D gene is TRBD1 (5 bases). Germline V gene data show CDR1 as MGHRA and CDR2 as YSYEKL. The V and J ends lost 4 bases and 2 bases respectively, with 14 bases between them. The CDR3 has 15 amino acids. CDR3 in DNA: TGCGCCAGCAGCCCCGTGATGCAGGGAAACTATGGCTACACCTTC. Amino acid sequence: CASSPVMQGNYGYTF.

This chain connects TRBV14 to TRBJ2-5; D ambiguous. Germline assignment: CDR1 SGHDN and CDR2 FVKESK. The length of the CDR3 is 13 residues. V gave up 4 bases and J gave up 4 bases, with 10 bases separating them. The CDR3 sequence: CASSPNHGETQYF. The CDR3 region has the DNA TGTGCCAGCAGCCCTAATCACGGAGAGACCCAGTACTTC.

Remarks on this clone: A junction end diverges from the germline sequence, so it may reflect a read error. V gene TRBV2 combines with J gene TRBJ1-2, with 7 bases matching TRBD1. Per the germline V gene, CDR1 is SNHLY and CDR2 is FYNNEI. The length of the CDR3 is 13 residues. The CDR3 sequence is CASNQEYRGDGPF. The CDR3 DNA follows: TGTGCCAGCAACCAGGAATACAGGGGCGATGGCCCCTTC.

The chain carries TRBV5-6 and TRBJ2-3; the D gene is possibly TRBD1 (5 bases). Germline CDR1 is SGHDT and CDR2 is YYEEEE. The CDR3 has 16 residues. Trimming pared 1 base from V and 1 base from J, leaving 13 bases between. The CDR3 is CASSLHGRGGTDTQYF. The CDR3 DNA reads as TGTGCCAGCAGCTTGCATGGTAGGGGTGGCACAGATACGCAGTATTTT.

This sequence joins TRBV9 and TRBJ1-5; the match to TRBD1 covers 9 bases. Per germline, CDR1 SGDLS and CDR2 YYNGEE. The CDR3 loop spans 14 amino acids. J lost 7 bases, V lost 3 bases, and 5 bases had no gene match. CDR3 sequence (DNA): TGTGCCAGCAGCGCAACAGGGGGCGTCCAGCCCCAGCATTTT. Encoded protein: CASSATGGVQPQHF.

This chain uses TRBV28 with TRBJ1-5; 10 positions match TRBD1. The V gene end was trimmed by 6 bases and the J gene end by 5 bases; junction bases not matched to a gene: 4. The CDR3 runs 14 residues. Germline CDR1 is MDHEN and CDR2 is SYDVKM. The CDR3 bases are TGTGCCAGCAGCCGGGACAGGGGTGATCAGCCCCAGCATTTT. Translating it yields CASSRDRGDQPQHF. The full variable domain, its missing parts supplied by reference TRBV28 and TRBJ1-5, is DVKVTQSSRYLVKRTGEKVFLECVQDMDHENMFWYRQDPGLGLRLIYFSYDVKMKEKGDIPEGYSVSREKKERFSLILESASTNQTSMYLCASSRDRGDQPQHFGDGTRLSIL.